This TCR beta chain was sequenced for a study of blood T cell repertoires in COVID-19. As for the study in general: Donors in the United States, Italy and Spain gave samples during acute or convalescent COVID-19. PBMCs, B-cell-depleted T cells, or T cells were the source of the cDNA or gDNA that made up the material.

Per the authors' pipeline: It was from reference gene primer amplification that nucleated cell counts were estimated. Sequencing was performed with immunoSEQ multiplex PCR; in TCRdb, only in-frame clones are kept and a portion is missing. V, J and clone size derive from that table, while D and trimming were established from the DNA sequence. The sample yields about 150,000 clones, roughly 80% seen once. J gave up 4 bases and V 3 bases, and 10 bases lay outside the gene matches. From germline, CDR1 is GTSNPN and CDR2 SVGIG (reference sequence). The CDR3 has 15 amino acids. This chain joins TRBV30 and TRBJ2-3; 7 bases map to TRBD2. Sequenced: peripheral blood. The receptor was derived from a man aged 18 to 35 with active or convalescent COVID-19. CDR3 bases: TGTGCCTGGAGAAAAATAGCGGGTCTAGCAGATACGCAGTATTTT. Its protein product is CAWRKIAGLADTQYF.